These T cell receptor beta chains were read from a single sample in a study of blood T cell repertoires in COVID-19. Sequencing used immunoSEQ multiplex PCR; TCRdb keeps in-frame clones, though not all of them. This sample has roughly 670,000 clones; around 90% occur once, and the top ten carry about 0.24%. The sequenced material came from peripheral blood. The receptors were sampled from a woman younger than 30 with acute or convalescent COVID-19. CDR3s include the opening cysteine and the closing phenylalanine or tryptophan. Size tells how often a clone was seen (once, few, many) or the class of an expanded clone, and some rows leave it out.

CASSPDRGSPLHF	.	TRBV7-6	TRBJ1-6
CASSPQQVPNTEAFF	.	TRBV9	TRBJ1-1
CASTERRDTQYF	.	TRBV12-3/TRBV12-4	TRBJ2-3
CAITDGRPYGYTF	.	TRBV10-3	TRBJ1-2
CASSESGAGELFF	.	TRBV9	TRBJ2-2
CASSRTGGEDTQYF	once	TRBV5-1	TRBJ2-3
CASSTDSGTPAEQYF	.	TRBV5-1	TRBJ2-7
CASSLTGGALRTEAFF	.	TRBV11-2	TRBJ1-1
CASSLDPPTQWNYGYTF	.	TRBV5-1	TRBJ1-2
CVKKGVWGQPQHF	.	TRBV27	TRBJ1-5
CASSYFSGTEAFF	once	TRBV6-2/TRBV6-3	TRBJ1-1
CASGQTVITDTQYF	.	TRBV4-1	TRBJ2-3
CASSRPKDRGSPYGYTF	.	TRBV4-3	TRBJ1-2
CASSQDLSRDEAFF	.	TRBV3-1/TRBV3-2	TRBJ1-1
CASSLGYGGEDTQYF	.	TRBV11-3	TRBJ2-3
CASSQKDRGWAEQFF	.	TRBV14	TRBJ2-1
CASSMWTGGNNEKLFF	.	TRBV19	TRBJ1-4
CASSYLGKSYEQYF	.	TRBV6-5	TRBJ2-7
CASSLQPGGYGYTF	.	TRBV5-6	TRBJ1-2
CATSETRGGYTF	once	TRBV24-1	TRBJ1-2
CASRRDRVPYEQYF	.	TRBV10-2	TRBJ2-7
CASSKIGGTEAFF	.	TRBV7-7	TRBJ1-1
CASSPRGGQGSPLHF	.	TRBV3-1/TRBV3-2	TRBJ1-6
CASSLDAIWAGNTIYF	.	TRBV5-6	TRBJ1-3
CASSELGQYSGNTIYF	few	TRBV19	TRBJ1-3
CASSLRDSYEQYF	.	TRBV6-5	TRBJ2-7
CASSLEREGTEAFF	.	TRBV7-2	TRBJ1-1
CASSLRGGRQRAYGYTF	.	TRBV11-2	TRBJ1-2
CASSRQGGYEQYF	.	TRBV18	TRBJ2-7
CASSLSRTGPYEQYF	.	TRBV5-1	TRBJ2-7
CASSEAIREEKLFF	.	TRBV2	TRBJ1-4
CASGFHLAAGHTDTQYF	once	TRBV12-5	TRBJ2-3
CASQTRGEETQYF	once	TRBV5-1	TRBJ2-5
CASSVGEAVEPQHF	.	TRBV9	TRBJ1-5
CASRGTGFFYGYTF	once	TRBV27	TRBJ1-2
CASSHATGALGIQYF	.	TRBV5-4	TRBJ2-4
CASGNDSYGYNQPQHF	.	TRBV12-5	TRBJ1-5
CASSRQGLAEQYF	.	TRBV19	TRBJ2-7
CASSPDSYEQYF	.	TRBV18	TRBJ2-7
CASSSTGSGYGYTF	.	TRBV11-2	TRBJ1-2
CASGDRARSSYEQYF	.	TRBV7-2	TRBJ2-7
CASSLGAIEKLFF	.	TRBV18	TRBJ1-4
CASNYTPHAFF	.	TRBV7-2	TRBJ1-1
CATSDHRQANYGYTF	.	TRBV24-1	TRBJ1-2
CASSQSWGIDTQYF	.	TRBV4-3	TRBJ2-3
CASSQDGGARMGYTF	few	TRBV4-1	TRBJ1-2
CASSQDLTWASGNQPQHF	.	TRBV4-1	TRBJ1-5
CAISGEGVRHEQYF	.	TRBV10-3	TRBJ2-7
CASFDPGLINIQYF	.	TRBV5-5	TRBJ2-4
CASSSRQGGIVNQPQHF	.	TRBV28	TRBJ1-5
CASSLAFLGGGDGYTF	.	TRBV5-1	TRBJ1-2
CASSEGQLNTEAFF	few	TRBV5-1	TRBJ1-1
CASSLVIGWRQQHTEAFF	.	TRBV7-9	TRBJ1-1